A selection of T cell receptor beta chains follows, all from one sample in a study of blood T cell repertoires in COVID-19. Produced via immunoSEQ multiplex PCR; TCRdb's table is partial and in-frame only. The table has about 300,000 clones, around 90% seen once. Sequences were obtained from peripheral blood. Receptors were obtained from a man between 18 and 35 years old who had recovered from COVID-19. Both conserved end residues are part of each CDR3. Each record gives: CDR3 protein, CDR3 DNA, J gene, V gene, D gene, clone size. D genes are given only for firm matches. The size entry is marked missing in some rows and otherwise reads once, few, many or a size class.

cdr3_aa: CASSLSGQAIQDTQYF
cdr3_nt: TGTGCCAGCAGCTTGTCGGGACAGGCCATTCAAGATACGCAGTATTTT
j_call: TRBJ2-3
v_call: TRBV5-5
d_call: TRBD1
clone_size: .

cdr3_aa: CASSLGGALNEKLFF
cdr3_nt: TGTGCCAGCAGCTTAGGTGGGGCGCTAAATGAAAAACTGTTTTTT
j_call: TRBJ1-4
v_call: TRBV5-4
d_call: .
clone_size: .

cdr3_aa: CASSLGFEGGNNEQFF
cdr3_nt: TGTGCCAGCAGCTTAGGGTTTGAGGGAGGTAACAATGAGCAGTTCTTC
j_call: TRBJ2-1
v_call: TRBV7-8
d_call: .
clone_size: .

cdr3_aa: CASSGPGSWDTQYF
cdr3_nt: TGTGCCAGCAGCGGTCCGGGGTCGTGGGATACGCAGTATTTT
j_call: TRBJ2-3
v_call: TRBV2
d_call: .
clone_size: .

cdr3_aa: CSVEGRDRGSNEQFF
cdr3_nt: TGCAGCGTTGAAGGACGGGACAGGGGATCCAATGAGCAGTTCTTC
j_call: TRBJ2-1
v_call: TRBV29-1
d_call: TRBD1
clone_size: .

cdr3_aa: CASSQNLGDTQYF
cdr3_nt: TGTGCCAGCAGCCAGAACCTAGGTGATACGCAGTATTTT
j_call: TRBJ2-3
v_call: TRBV3-1/TRBV3-2
d_call: .
clone_size: .

cdr3_aa: CASSQEQGRDYGYTF
cdr3_nt: TGTGCCAGCAGCCAAGAACAGGGTCGAGACTATGGCTACACCTTC
j_call: TRBJ1-2
v_call: TRBV4-2
d_call: .
clone_size: .

cdr3_aa: CASSLEPTQETQYF
cdr3_nt: TGCGCCAGCAGCTTGGAACCCACTCAAGAGACCCAGTACTTC
j_call: TRBJ2-5
v_call: TRBV5-1
d_call: .
clone_size: .

cdr3_aa: CASSPTRHSGANVLTF
cdr3_nt: TGTGCCAGCTCACCCACCAGACACTCTGGGGCCAACGTCCTGACTTTC
j_call: TRBJ2-6
v_call: TRBV18
d_call: .
clone_size: .

cdr3_aa: CASSLVTSITEQPQHF
cdr3_nt: TGTGCCAGCAGCTTAGTAACCAGTATTACAGAACAGCCCCAGCATTTT
j_call: TRBJ1-5
v_call: TRBV7-9
d_call: .
clone_size: .

cdr3_aa: CASSPSTGPTEAFF
cdr3_nt: TGTGCCAGCAGTCCTTCGACAGGGCCCACTGAAGCTTTCTTT
j_call: TRBJ1-1
v_call: TRBV2
d_call: TRBD1
clone_size: few

cdr3_aa: CASRGSSYEQYF
cdr3_nt: TGTGCCAGCAGGGGGAGCTCCTACGAGCAGTACTTC
j_call: TRBJ2-7
v_call: TRBV7-9
d_call: .
clone_size: .

cdr3_aa: CASSQYDRGDSPLHF
cdr3_nt: TGCGCCAGCAGCCAATACGACAGGGGAGACTCACCCCTCCACTTT
j_call: TRBJ1-6
v_call: TRBV4-3
d_call: TRBD1
clone_size: .

cdr3_aa: CASSIEGGSTRNEQFF
cdr3_nt: TGTGCCAGTAGTATAGAGGGGGGGTCCACTAGGAATGAGCAGTTCTTC
j_call: TRBJ2-1
v_call: TRBV19
d_call: TRBD2
clone_size: .

cdr3_aa: CASSLDPGTSYEQYF
cdr3_nt: TGTGCCAGCAGCTTGGATCCGGGAACATCCTACGAGCAGTACTTC
j_call: TRBJ2-7
v_call: TRBV5-8
d_call: .
clone_size: .

cdr3_aa: CASSPGGGETQYF
cdr3_nt: TGTGCCAGCAGCCCGGGAGGAGGGGAGACCCAGTACTTC
j_call: TRBJ2-5
v_call: TRBV9
d_call: TRBD2
clone_size: once

cdr3_aa: CSATPQVEAFF
cdr3_nt: TGCAGTGCTACCCCCCAGGTTGAAGCTTTCTTT
j_call: TRBJ1-1
v_call: TRBV20-1
d_call: .
clone_size: .

cdr3_aa: CASSDYRTGGVDIQYF
cdr3_nt: TGTGCCAGCAGCGACTATCGAACAGGGGGCGTCGACATTCAGTACTTC
j_call: TRBJ2-4
v_call: TRBV2
d_call: TRBD1
clone_size: .

cdr3_aa: CASGLVWGGELFF
cdr3_nt: TGTGCTAGTGGTTTGGTATGGGGAGGAGAACTGTTTTTT
j_call: TRBJ1-4
v_call: TRBV12-5
d_call: .
clone_size: .

cdr3_aa: CASSSSMNTEAFF
cdr3_nt: TGTGCCAGCAGCTCATCCATGAACACTGAAGCTTTCTTT
j_call: TRBJ1-1
v_call: TRBV7-9
d_call: .
clone_size: .

cdr3_aa: CASSTLRANSPLHF
cdr3_nt: TGCGCCAGCAGCACTTTGAGGGCAAATTCACCCCTCCACTTT
j_call: TRBJ1-6
v_call: TRBV4-3
d_call: .
clone_size: .

cdr3_aa: CASSLYHGTSAYNEQFF
cdr3_nt: TGTGCCAGCAGCTTATACCACGGGACTAGCGCTTACAATGAGCAGTTCTTC
j_call: TRBJ2-1
v_call: TRBV11-2
d_call: TRBD2
clone_size: few

cdr3_aa: CASSYSTGNYGYTF
cdr3_nt: TGTGCCAGCAGTTACTCGACAGGGAACTATGGCTACACCTTC
j_call: TRBJ1-2
v_call: TRBV6-5
d_call: TRBD1
clone_size: .

cdr3_aa: CASSGAERGRIRYGYTF
cdr3_nt: TGTGCCAGCAGTGGCGCCGAACGGGGGAGGATACGCTATGGCTACACCTTC
j_call: TRBJ1-2
v_call: TRBV3-1/TRBV3-2
d_call: .
clone_size: once

cdr3_aa: CASGHGGREQYF
cdr3_nt: TGTGCTAGTGGCCACGGGGGGCGCGAGCAGTACTTC
j_call: TRBJ2-7
v_call: TRBV12-5
d_call: .
clone_size: .

cdr3_aa: CASSEDPTGDYGYTF
cdr3_nt: TGTGCCAGCAGTGAAGACCCAACAGGGGACTATGGCTACACCTTC
j_call: TRBJ1-2
v_call: TRBV6-1
d_call: TRBD1
clone_size: .

cdr3_aa: CASAFQSGTSGSRPYNEQFF
cdr3_nt: TGTGCCAGCGCATTCCAATCCGGGACTAGCGGGAGCCGCCCCTACAATGAGCAGTTCTTC
j_call: TRBJ2-1
v_call: TRBV7-6
d_call: TRBD2
clone_size: .